This entry lists 13 T cell receptor beta chains sequenced from one sample in a study of blood T cell repertoires in COVID-19. Sequencing was performed with immunoSEQ multiplex PCR; in TCRdb, only in-frame clones are kept and a portion is missing. In the table there are more than 70,000 clones, around 86% of which are singletons. Sample: peripheral blood. The origin of the receptors is a man between 60 and 75 years old with acute or convalescent COVID-19.

The chain recombines TRBV28 with TRBJ2-1; 8 nucleotides line up with TRBD2. The germline V gene has CDR1 MDHEN and CDR2 SYDVKM. The V gene end was trimmed by 6 bases and the J gene end by 5 bases; junction bases not matched to a gene: 9. The length of the CDR3 is 15 residues. CDR3 sequence (DNA): TGTGCCAGCAGGCCCGCCGGGACTAGAAACAATGAGCAGTTCTTC. Protein sequence: CASRPAGTRNNEQFF.

The genes are TRBV13 and TRBJ2-5, with TRBD1 matching over 7 bases. The J segment lost 6 bases and the V segment lost 4 bases, leaving 8 bases of the junction unmatched. CDR1 and CDR2 (germline): PRHDT, FYEKMQ (reference sequence). This CDR3 contains 14 residues. CDR3 amino acids: CASSSIQGWQTQYF. The CDR3 nucleotides are TGTGCCAGCAGCTCTATACAGGGGTGGCAGACCCAGTACTTC.

The CDR3 bases are TGTGCCAGCAGCTTTATGAACACTGAAGCTTTCTTT. Its translation is CASSFMNTEAFF. V and J are TRBV7-2 and TRBJ1-1; no clear D gene. The CDR3 sequence is 12 residues long. Trimming left V 3 bases short and J 0 bases short, with 2 bases between. Per the germline V gene, CDR1 is SGHTA and CDR2 is FQGNSA.

This chain links TRBV7-6 with TRBJ1-1; D unclear. Trimming shortened V by 5 bases and J by 1 base, and 14 bases separated the two germline ends. The CDR3 is made up of 15 amino acids. The germline CDR1 and CDR2 sequences are SGHVS and FNYEAQ. CDR3 coding DNA: TGTGCCAGCAGCCCCGGGTTATGGCAGAACACTGAAGCTTTCTTT. Its translation is CASSPGLWQNTEAFF. The whole variable domain, filled in from reference TRBV7-6 and TRBJ1-1, reads GAGVSQSPRYKVTKRGQDVALRCDPISGHVSLYWYRQALGQGPEFLTYFNYEAQQDKSGLPNDRFSAERPEGSISTLTIQRTEQRDSAMYRCASSPGLWQNTEAFFGQGTRLTVV.

The DNA of the CDR3 is TGTGCCAGCAGGCCCGCCGGGACAGGGGGCGAATACGAGCAGTACTTC. It translates to CASRPAGTGGEYEQYF. The rearrangement links TRBV6-6 to TRBJ2-7; 12 bases line up with TRBD1. The CDR3 runs to 16 residues. Germline V gene lookup returns CDR1 MNHNY and CDR2 SVGAGI (reference sequence). Trimming cost V 6 bases and J 4 bases; bases outside gene matches: 10.

The chain couples TRBV10-3 to TRBJ2-7; 16 nucleotides line up with TRBD2. CDR1 is ENHRY, CDR2 SYGVKD, per germline. Losses at the gene ends were 6 bases for V and 5 bases for J; bases not matched to a gene: 7. The CDR3 consists of 16 residues. This CDR3 is CAIRPGLAGGSDEQYF. CDR3 bases: TGTGCCATCAGGCCGGGACTAGCGGGGGGGAGCGACGAGCAGTACTTC.

V usage is TRBV6-5 and J usage is TRBJ1-5, with a possible D match to TRBD1 (6 bases). This CDR3 is built from 15 residues. In germline, CDR1 is MNHEY, CDR2 SVGAGI. V was cut by 6 bases and J by 0 bases, with 12 bases left in between. The CDR3 region is CASSLGQYSNQPQHF. The CDR3 bases are TGTGCCAGCAGCCTAGGACAGTATAGCAATCAGCCCCAGCATTTT.

This clone has just a few counts. The gene calls are TRBV5-1 and TRBJ2-7; 10 nucleotides align to TRBD2. Germline values: CDR1 SGHRS, CDR2 YFSETQ. The CDR3 length is 14 residues. Trimming at V came to 0 bases and at J to 6 bases, leaving 3 bases not matched to a gene. The CDR3 DNA reads TGCGCCAGCAGCTTGGATTTAGCGGGAGGCGAGCAGTACTTC. Protein: CASSLDLAGGEQYF.

This chain links TRBV2 with TRBJ2-3; 7 bases align to TRBD2. CDR1 is SNHLY, CDR2 FYNNEI, per germline. The CDR3 length is 15 residues. V was clipped by 4 bases and J by 4 bases; unmatched bases: 8. The CDR3 DNA follows: TGTGCCAGCAGTGTAAGGCGGGAGCATTCAGATACGCAGTATTTT. Translating gives CASSVRREHSDTQYF.

The chain carries TRBV9 and TRBJ2-2; TRBD1 might be the D (5 bases). Trimming removed 5 bases from V and 3 bases from J, with 11 bases in between. Germline lookup yields CDR1 SGDLS and CDR2 YYNGEE. The length of the CDR3 is 14 residues. The CDR3 loop reads CASRVDSYTGELFF. CDR3 DNA sequence: TGTGCCAGCAGGGTTGACAGCTACACCGGGGAGCTGTTTTTT.

CDR3 region: CASSRRGYEQYF. CDR3 bases: TGTGCCAGCAGCCGACGGGGCTACGAGCAGTACTTC. This chain connects TRBV21-1 to TRBJ2-7; the DNA was not compared with TRBD2, the D call given in the table. TRBV21-1 is deemed a pseudogene. CDR3 length equals 12 residues.

This chain joins TRBV19 and TRBJ2-3; TRBD1 matches at 7 bases. Per the germline V gene, CDR1 is LNHDA and CDR2 is SQIVND (reference sequence). J lost 0 bases, V lost 5 bases, and 5 bases had no gene match. CDR3 length equals 15 residues. The CDR3: CASSQGVASTDTQYF. Here the CDR3 DNA reads TGTGCCAGTAGTCAGGGGGTCGCTAGCACAGATACGCAGTATTTT.

The rearrangement uses TRBV27 and TRBJ2-5, with unresolved D. V shed 5 bases and J shed 5 bases, with 15 bases lying between them. CDR1 and CDR2 (germline): MNHEY, SMNVEV (reference sequence). The CDR3 is made up of 14 amino acids. The CDR3 nucleotides read TGTGCCAGCAGTCCGTTCGGCCCTAGGGAGACCCAGTACTTC. This codes for CASSPFGPRETQYF.